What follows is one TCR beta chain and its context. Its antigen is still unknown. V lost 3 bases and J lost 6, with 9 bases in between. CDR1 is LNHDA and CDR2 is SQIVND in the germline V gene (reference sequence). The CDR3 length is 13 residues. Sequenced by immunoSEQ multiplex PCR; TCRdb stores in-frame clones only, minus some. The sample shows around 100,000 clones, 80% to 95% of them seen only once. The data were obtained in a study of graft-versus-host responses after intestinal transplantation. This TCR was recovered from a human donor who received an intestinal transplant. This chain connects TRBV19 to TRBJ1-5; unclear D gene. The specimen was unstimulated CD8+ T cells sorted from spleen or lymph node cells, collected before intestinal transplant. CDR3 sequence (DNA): TGTGCCAGTAGTATCGGGAGAGGTCAGCCCCAGCATTTT. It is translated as CASSIGRGQPQHF.